Listed below are T cell receptor beta chains from one sample, sequenced in a study of blood T cell repertoires in COVID-19. TCRdb's copy holds only in-frame clones and misses some; the assay was immunoSEQ multiplex PCR. The sample has over 200,000 clones, more than 80% seen once. Sequences were obtained from PBMCs or T cells enriched from blood (not recorded which). The receptor source for this set is a man aged 40-49 years who had recovered from COVID-19. The CDR3 runs from the conserved cysteine through the conserved F or W. D genes are given only for firm matches. Some rows mark clone size as missing; the rest say once, few, many or name a class of expanded clone.

J gene: TRBJ1-2; CDR3 length: 16; V gene: TRBV28; D gene: TRBD1; clone size: NA; CDR3 protein: CASSLLQIRGSDGYTF; CDR3 DNA: TGTGCCAGCAGTCTCCTTCAAATCAGGGGGAGCGATGGCTACACCTTC
J gene: TRBJ2-1; CDR3 length: 13; V gene: TRBV30; D gene: TRBD2; clone size: NA; CDR3 protein: CACSGSRIWEQFF; CDR3 DNA: TGTGCTTGTAGCGGGAGCCGCATTTGGGAGCAGTTCTTC
J gene: TRBJ1-5; CDR3 length: 16; V gene: TRBV19; D gene: TRBD1; clone size: NA; CDR3 protein: CASSKDRDRGRQPQHF; CDR3 DNA: TGTGCCAGTAGTAAAGACCGGGACAGGGGGAGGCAGCCCCAGCATTTT
J gene: TRBJ2-1; CDR3 length: 15; V gene: TRBV5-6; D gene: TRBD2; clone size: once; CDR3 protein: CASSSGSGGANEQFF; CDR3 DNA: TGTGCCAGCAGCTCAGGTAGCGGGGGGGCCAATGAGCAGTTCTTC
J gene: TRBJ1-2; CDR3 length: 14; V gene: TRBV19; D gene: NA; clone size: NA; CDR3 protein: CASSIGGPRDGYTF; CDR3 DNA: TGTGCCAGTAGTATCGGGGGGCCGCGGGATGGCTACACCTTC
J gene: TRBJ1-2; CDR3 length: 13; V gene: TRBV7-9; D gene: TRBD1; clone size: NA; CDR3 protein: CASSSGTGKGYTF; CDR3 DNA: TGTGCCAGCAGCTCCGGGACAGGGAAGGGCTACACCTTC
J gene: TRBJ2-5; CDR3 length: 16; V gene: TRBV10-3; D gene: NA; clone size: NA; CDR3 protein: CAIGGGRGRIGETQYF; CDR3 DNA: TGTGCCATCGGTGGGGGGCGTGGGCGCATCGGGGAGACCCAGTACTTC
J gene: TRBJ2-2; CDR3 length: 16; V gene: TRBV23-1; D gene: NA; clone size: once; CDR3 protein: CASRPLDRPGERELFF; CDR3 DNA: TGCGCCAGCAGACCATTGGACAGGCCGGGAGAGAGGGAGCTGTTTTTT
J gene: TRBJ1-3; CDR3 length: 14; V gene: TRBV9; D gene: NA; clone size: many; CDR3 protein: CASSVGGTRNTIYF; CDR3 DNA: TGTGCCAGCAGCGTAGGGGGCACAAGAAACACCATATATTTT
J gene: TRBJ1-2; CDR3 length: 15; V gene: TRBV2; D gene: TRBD1; clone size: few; CDR3 protein: CASKPPGQGNYGYTF; CDR3 DNA: TGTGCCAGCAAACCACCGGGACAGGGGAACTATGGCTACACCTTC
J gene: TRBJ2-7; CDR3 length: 17; V gene: TRBV7-9; D gene: TRBD1; clone size: once; CDR3 protein: CASSRSSGTGGVYEQYF; CDR3 DNA: TGTGCCAGCAGCCGAAGTTCCGGGACAGGGGGCGTCTACGAGCAGTACTTC
J gene: TRBJ2-1; CDR3 length: 15; V gene: TRBV28; D gene: NA; clone size: NA; CDR3 protein: CASSFRGGRGYEQFF; CDR3 DNA: TGTGCCAGCAGTTTTCGCGGGGGCCGTGGGTATGAGCAGTTCTTC
J gene: TRBJ1-5; CDR3 length: 14; V gene: TRBV19; D gene: TRBD1; clone size: once; CDR3 protein: CASSRTGSNQPQHF; CDR3 DNA: TGTGCCAGTAGCCGGACAGGGAGCAATCAGCCCCAGCATTTT
J gene: TRBJ1-6; CDR3 length: 15; V gene: TRBV14; D gene: TRBD1; clone size: NA; CDR3 protein: CASSQMTGGRSPLHF; CDR3 DNA: TGTGCCAGCAGCCAAATGACAGGGGGCCGATCACCCCTCCACTTT
J gene: TRBJ2-7; CDR3 length: 12; V gene: TRBV3-1/TRBV3-2; D gene: NA; clone size: NA; CDR3 protein: CASSQDEVEQYF; CDR3 DNA: TGTGCCAGCAGCCAAGACGAGGTCGAGCAGTACTTC
J gene: TRBJ2-3; CDR3 length: 11; V gene: TRBV12-3/TRBV12-4; D gene: TRBD2; clone size: NA; CDR3 protein: CASSWTSRQYF; CDR3 DNA: TGTGCCAGCAGCTGGACTAGCAGGCAGTATTTT
J gene: TRBJ2-7; CDR3 length: 16; V gene: TRBV11-2; D gene: NA; clone size: NA; CDR3 protein: CASSLGSWEIGYEQYF; CDR3 DNA: TGTGCCAGCAGCTTAGGTTCCTGGGAGATTGGCTACGAGCAGTACTTC
J gene: TRBJ1-5; CDR3 length: 14; V gene: TRBV18; D gene: NA; clone size: NA; CDR3 protein: CASSPRESGSPQHF; CDR3 DNA: TGTGCCAGCTCACCAAGGGAATCAGGGTCCCCCCAGCATTTT
J gene: TRBJ1-1; CDR3 length: 14; V gene: TRBV6-6; D gene: TRBD1; clone size: NA; CDR3 protein: CASRKQGGGTEAFF; CDR3 DNA: TGTGCCAGCAGAAAACAGGGGGGTGGCACTGAAGCTTTCTTT
J gene: TRBJ2-7; CDR3 length: 12; V gene: TRBV11-2; D gene: NA; clone size: NA; CDR3 protein: CASSSLVSEQYF; CDR3 DNA: TGTGCCAGCAGCTCCCTGGTGAGTGAGCAGTACTTC
J gene: TRBJ2-2; CDR3 length: 15; V gene: TRBV18; D gene: TRBD1; clone size: NA; CDR3 protein: CASHTGGLNTGELFF; CDR3 DNA: TGTGCCAGCCACACAGGGGGACTGAACACCGGGGAGCTGTTTTTT
J gene: TRBJ1-1; CDR3 length: 12; V gene: TRBV2; D gene: TRBD1; clone size: NA; CDR3 protein: CATDRGNTEAFF; CDR3 DNA: TGTGCCACTGACAGGGGGAACACTGAAGCTTTCTTT
J gene: TRBJ2-6; CDR3 length: 15; V gene: TRBV18; D gene: TRBD1; clone size: NA; CDR3 protein: CASSFTGAGANVLTF; CDR3 DNA: TGTGCCAGCTCCTTCACAGGGGCGGGGGCCAACGTCCTGACTTTC
J gene: TRBJ2-7; CDR3 length: 11; V gene: TRBV12-3/TRBV12-4; D gene: NA; clone size: few; CDR3 protein: CASSLGGEQYF; CDR3 DNA: TGTGCCAGCAGTTTAGGAGGCGAGCAGTACTTC
J gene: TRBJ2-7; CDR3 length: 14; V gene: TRBV30; D gene: TRBD1; clone size: NA; CDR3 protein: CAWSGDRGAYEQYF; CDR3 DNA: TGTGCCTGGAGTGGGGACAGGGGCGCCTACGAGCAGTACTTC
J gene: TRBJ2-1; CDR3 length: 14; V gene: TRBV2; D gene: NA; clone size: NA; CDR3 protein: CATKAGTVYNEQFF; CDR3 DNA: TGTGCCACCAAGGCGGGGACGGTCTACAATGAGCAGTTCTTC
J gene: TRBJ2-4; CDR3 length: 16; V gene: TRBV30; D gene: NA; clone size: NA; CDR3 protein: CAWSVTTPLAKNIQYF; CDR3 DNA: TGTGCCTGGAGTGTTACTACACCGTTAGCCAAAAACATTCAGTACTTC
J gene: TRBJ1-4; CDR3 length: 17; V gene: TRBV19; D gene: NA; clone size: NA; CDR3 protein: CASSSPGTFRGGEKLFF; CDR3 DNA: TGTGCCAGTAGTAGTCCCGGGACATTCCGAGGTGGGGAAAAACTGTTTTTT
J gene: TRBJ2-7; CDR3 length: 12; V gene: TRBV2; D gene: TRBD2; clone size: NA; CDR3 protein: CASRGRGGEQYF; CDR3 DNA: TGTGCCAGCAGAGGGAGGGGCGGCGAGCAGTACTTC
J gene: TRBJ2-7; CDR3 length: 13; V gene: TRBV15; D gene: TRBD1; clone size: NA; CDR3 protein: CATSERTGTEQYF; CDR3 DNA: TGTGCCACCAGCGAAAGGACAGGGACCGAGCAGTACTTC
J gene: TRBJ2-1; CDR3 length: 17; V gene: TRBV5-6; D gene: TRBD1; clone size: once; CDR3 protein: CASSLMGNRGAYNEQFF; CDR3 DNA: TGTGCCAGCAGTCTTATGGGTAACAGGGGGGCATACAATGAGCAGTTCTTC
J gene: TRBJ2-7; CDR3 length: 12; V gene: TRBV29-1; D gene: NA; clone size: NA; CDR3 protein: CSVEYQGNEQYF; CDR3 DNA: TGCAGCGTTGAATATCAGGGTAACGAGCAGTACTTC
J gene: TRBJ2-1; CDR3 length: 16; V gene: TRBV19; D gene: NA; clone size: NA; CDR3 protein: CASRYLGTGTGDEQFF; CDR3 DNA: TGTGCCAGTAGGTACCTAGGGACTGGCACTGGGGATGAGCAGTTCTTC
J gene: TRBJ2-7; CDR3 length: 15; V gene: TRBV11-2; D gene: TRBD2; clone size: NA; CDR3 protein: CASSPRTRIPNEQYF; CDR3 DNA: TGTGCCAGCAGCCCGCGGACTAGAATCCCGAACGAGCAGTACTTC
J gene: TRBJ2-3; CDR3 length: 14; V gene: TRBV9; D gene: NA; clone size: NA; CDR3 protein: CASSVDGRMNTQYF; CDR3 DNA: TGTGCCAGCAGCGTAGACGGGAGAATGAATACGCAGTATTTT
J gene: TRBJ1-3; CDR3 length: 13; V gene: TRBV29-1; D gene: NA; clone size: NA; CDR3 protein: CSVDSAERNTIYF; CDR3 DNA: TGCAGCGTTGATAGCGCGGAGAGAAACACCATATATTTT
J gene: TRBJ2-1; CDR3 length: 12; V gene: TRBV5-1; D gene: TRBD2; clone size: NA; CDR3 protein: CASSGSHNEQFF; CDR3 DNA: TGCGCCAGTAGCGGGAGCCACAATGAGCAGTTCTTC
J gene: TRBJ2-7; CDR3 length: 16; V gene: TRBV4-2; D gene: NA; clone size: few; CDR3 protein: CASSQEGRGVTYEQYF; CDR3 DNA: TGTGCCAGCAGCCAAGAGGGCAGGGGAGTAACCTACGAGCAGTACTTC
J gene: TRBJ2-1; CDR3 length: 14; V gene: TRBV11-3; D gene: TRBD1; clone size: NA; CDR3 protein: CASSPGQGYNEQFF; CDR3 DNA: TGTGCCAGCAGCCCCGGACAGGGGTACAATGAGCAGTTCTTC
J gene: TRBJ1-2; CDR3 length: 12; V gene: TRBV20-1; D gene: TRBD1; clone size: NA; CDR3 protein: CSAIDRAHGYTF; CDR3 DNA: TGCAGTGCTATTGACAGGGCCCATGGCTACACCTTC
J gene: TRBJ2-2; CDR3 length: 16; V gene: TRBV29-1; D gene: TRBD1; clone size: NA; CDR3 protein: CSVDGDRGRGTGELFF; CDR3 DNA: TGCAGCGTTGATGGGGACAGGGGGCGAGGAACCGGGGAGCTGTTTTTT
J gene: TRBJ2-1; CDR3 length: 15; V gene: TRBV12-5; D gene: TRBD1; clone size: once; CDR3 protein: CASGPRTGITNEQFF; CDR3 DNA: TGTGCTAGTGGTCCGCGGACAGGGATCACCAATGAGCAGTTCTTC
J gene: TRBJ1-2; CDR3 length: 14; V gene: TRBV5-1; D gene: TRBD1; clone size: once; CDR3 protein: CASSLEGTGPIYTF; CDR3 DNA: TGCGCCAGCAGCTTGGAGGGGACAGGGCCAATCTACACCTTC
J gene: TRBJ2-7; CDR3 length: 16; V gene: TRBV18; D gene: TRBD2; clone size: NA; CDR3 protein: CASSPSPGGPIYEQYF; CDR3 DNA: TGTGCCAGCTCACCCAGCCCGGGGGGGCCTATCTACGAGCAGTACTTC
J gene: TRBJ2-7; CDR3 length: 15; V gene: TRBV27; D gene: NA; clone size: once; CDR3 protein: CASSYDATSYYEQYF; CDR3 DNA: TGTGCCAGCAGTTACGACGCCACTAGTTACTACGAGCAGTACTTC
J gene: TRBJ2-7; CDR3 length: 13; V gene: TRBV27; D gene: TRBD1; clone size: few; CDR3 protein: CASSLWDRGEQYF; CDR3 DNA: TGTGCCAGCAGTTTATGGGACAGGGGCGAGCAGTACTTC
J gene: TRBJ1-5; CDR3 length: 12; V gene: TRBV6-1; D gene: NA; clone size: NA; CDR3 protein: CASSEGGGPQHF; CDR3 DNA: TGTGCCAGCAGTGAAGGGGGAGGGCCCCAGCATTTT
J gene: TRBJ1-4; CDR3 length: 14; V gene: TRBV7-8; D gene: NA; clone size: NA; CDR3 protein: CASSQDRLEGKLFF; CDR3 DNA: TGTGCCAGCAGCCAAGACCGACTAGAGGGAAAACTGTTTTTT
J gene: TRBJ1-1; CDR3 length: 14; V gene: TRBV30; D gene: NA; clone size: few; CDR3 protein: CAWIQPRAFTEAFF; CDR3 DNA: TGTGCCTGGATACAACCGCGGGCCTTCACTGAAGCTTTCTTT
J gene: TRBJ1-2; CDR3 length: 14; V gene: TRBV7-8; D gene: TRBD1; clone size: NA; CDR3 protein: CASSLNRGSFGYTF; CDR3 DNA: TGTGCCAGCAGCTTAAACAGGGGAAGTTTTGGCTACACCTTC